This T cell receptor (beta chain) stems from a study of blood T cell repertoires in COVID-19. On the study more broadly: Collection of acute and convalescent COVID-19 samples took place in the United States, Italy and Spain. Nucleic acid was either cDNA or gDNA, and it came from T cells, B-cell-depleted T cells, or PBMCs.

Original processing notes: Estimation of nucleated cell counts was performed using reference gene primer amplification. Data came from immunoSEQ multiplex PCR; TCRdb stores just in-frame clones and leaves some out. V and J calls plus clone size are reproduced from that table; the DNA served to infer D and trimming. The sample has over 350,000 clones, approximately 90% seen once. CDR1 is GTSNPN and CDR2 is SVGIG in the germline V gene (reference sequence). The CDR3 is made up of 10 amino acids. The V gene lost 2 bases and the J gene lost 4 bases, with 2 bases spanning the gap. This sequence originates from a woman in her 30s with active or convalescent COVID-19. The sequencing input was peripheral blood. V gene TRBV30 combines with J gene TRBJ2-5; D gene unclear. Here the CDR3 DNA reads TGTGCCTGGAGTCGAGAGACCCAGTACTTC. Translated: CAWSRETQYF.